The 32 T cell receptor beta chains listed next were all sequenced from one sample in a study of CD8 T cells in Susac syndrome. An input of about 0.45 to 1 ug of RNA was subjected to reverse transcription using random hexamers. TCRdb recomputed calls from the immunoSEQ multiplex PCR reads with MiXCR, one row per CDR3 protein. Among around 140,000 distinct CDR3 sequences listed, around 86% were seen once. Sequencing was carried out using CD8+ T cells from PBMCs. The receptor source for this set is a human donor with multiple sclerosis.

This chain links TRBV5-1 with TRBJ1-2, with no clear D. V was pared by 0 bases and J by 4 bases, with 28 bases between. The CDR3 runs to 20 residues. Germline loops: CDR1 SGHRS, CDR2 YFSETQ. CDR3: CASSLGAGSDPLDVVYGYTF. The CDR3 bases are TGCGCCAGCAGCTTGGGTGCGGGTAGTGACCCCTTAGACGTGGTCTATGGCTACACCTTC.

Concerning this clonotype itself: Likely a read error: the CDR3 ends without its conserved phenylalanine or tryptophan. The V and J genes are TRBV7-9 and TRBJ1-2; D perhaps matches TRBD1 (6 bases). The CDR3 sequence is 13 residues long. V was pared by 4 bases and J by 8 bases, with 14 bases between. Germline loops: CDR1 SEHNR, CDR2 FQNEAQ (reference sequence). The CDR3 DNA sequence: TGTGCCAGCAGCTCACAGGGTCGTAGCGGCTACACCTGC. As protein: CASSSQGRSGYTC.

The chain uses TRBV7-2 and TRBJ2-1, with TRBD2 matching 9 bases. The junction had 5 bases not matched to a gene; V was cut back by 5 bases and J by 3 bases. This CDR3 contains 15 residues. The germline V gene encodes CDR1 SGHTA and CDR2 FQGNSA. CDR3 sequence reads: CASSRLADDYNEQFF. CDR3 in DNA: TGTGCCAGCAGCCGACTAGCGGACGACTACAATGAGCAGTTCTTC.

The chain combines TRBV29-1 with TRBJ1-2, with no clear D. The CDR3 has 12 amino acids. Germline-derived CDR1 and CDR2 are SQVTM and ANQGSEA. Trimming pared 0 bases from V and 7 bases from J, leaving 9 bases between. CDR3 in DNA: TGCAGCGTTGAAGAAGCGTACGGTGGCTACACCTTC. Its translation is CSVEEAYGGYTF. Together with reference TRBV29-1 and TRBJ1-2, the CDR3 gives the full variable domain: SAVISQKPSRDICQRGTSLTIQCQVDSQVTMMFWYRQQPGQSLTLIATANQGSEATYESGFVIDKFPISRPNLTFSTLTVSNMSPEDSSIYLCSVEEAYGGYTFGSGTRLTVV.

J is TRBJ1-2 and V is TRBV6-1; no firm D call. The CDR3 covers 14 residues. Germline V CDR1 and CDR2: MNHNS, SASEGT. V was cut by 5 bases and J by 3 bases, with 13 bases left in between. The CDR3 sequence: CASSSLGRYYGYTF. CDR3 nucleotides: TGTGCCAGCAGTTCTCTGGGCAGGTACTATGGCTACACCTTC.

The rearrangement links TRBV7-2 to TRBJ2-1; 7 bases match TRBD1. The CDR3 extends over 15 amino acids. Trimming at V came to 0 bases and at J to 8 bases, leaving 7 bases not matched to a gene. Germline assignment: CDR1 SGHTA and CDR2 FQGNSA. In DNA form, the CDR3 reads TGTGCCAGCAGCTTAGCGGCCGACAGGGCCCATGAGCAGTTCTTC. Protein: CASSLAADRAHEQFF.

This clonotype has a single count. The rearrangement links TRBV2 to TRBJ2-1; possibly TRBD1 for D (6 bases). This CDR3 contains 14 residues. CDR1 is SNHLY and CDR2 is FYNNEI in the germline V gene. With 0 bases removed from V and 8 bases from J, the gap between germline ends came to 11 bases. The CDR3 DNA reads TGTGCCAGCAGTGAAGCCGCACAGGGCCATGAGCAGTTCTTC. This sequence encodes CASSEAAQGHEQFF. The full variable domain, completed using reference TRBV2 and TRBJ2-1, is EPEVTQTPSHQVTQMGQEVILRCVPISNHLYFYWYRQILGQKVEFLVSFYNNEISEKSEIFDDQFSVERPDGSNFTLKIRSTKLEDSAMYFCASSEAAQGHEQFFGPGTRLTVL.

This chain links TRBV20-1 with TRBJ1-2; D is undetermined. Trimming cost V 0 bases and J 4 bases, with 15 bases left between them. Looked up from germline, CDR1 is DFQATT and CDR2 is SNEGSKA (reference sequence). The CDR3 covers 15 residues. CDR3 region: CSARDQADTSYGYTF. The CDR3 DNA is TGCAGTGCTAGAGATCAGGCAGACACGAGCTATGGCTACACCTTC.

V and J are TRBV7-9 and TRBJ1-1; no definite D call. This CDR3 has 13 amino acids. Germline assignment: CDR1 SEHNR and CDR2 FQNEAQ (reference sequence). V dropped 1 base and J dropped 4 bases, with 7 bases sitting between them. The CDR3 coding sequence is TGTGCCAGCAGCTTAGGGGTTTCCACTGAAGCTTTCTTT. Encoded protein: CASSLGVSTEAFF. Full variable domain (rest looked up from reference TRBV7-9 and TRBJ1-1): DTGVSQNPRHKITKRGQNVTFRCDPISEHNRLYWYRQTLGQGPEFLTYFQNEAQLEKSRLLSDRFSAERPKGSFSTLEIQRTEQGDSAMYLCASSLGVSTEAFFGQGTRLTVV.

The chain uses TRBV6-5 and TRBJ2-1, with D possibly TRBD2 on 7 matching bases. V lost 4 bases and J lost 4, with 20 bases in between. The CDR3 length is 17 residues. CDR1 and CDR2 from the germline V gene are MNHEY and SVGAGI. CDR3 amino acids: CASSFTGEGDIYNEQFF. The CDR3, as DNA: TGTGCCAGCAGTTTTACGGGGGAGGGGGACATATACAATGAGCAGTTCTTC.

This chain connects TRBV3-1 to TRBJ2-2; D may correspond to TRBD1 or TRBD2 (5 bases each). V dropped 0 bases and J dropped 7 bases, with 12 bases sitting between them. CDR3 length: 15 amino acids. The germline CDR1 and CDR2 sequences are LGHDT and YNNKEL (reference sequence). The CDR3 DNA is TGTGCCAGCAGCCAAGATTGGGGAGACAGCGGGGAGCTGTTTTTT. Its protein is CASSQDWGDSGELFF.

The chain couples TRBV14 to TRBJ1-1; D unresolved. This CDR3 is built from 18 residues. Germline V gene lookup returns CDR1 SGHDN and CDR2 FVKESK. V was clipped by 2 bases and J by 3 bases, with 22 bases between them. The CDR3 region is CASSQSTFSSEGYTEAFF. The CDR3 nucleotides read TGTGCCAGCAGCCAAAGCACATTTTCGTCTGAGGGATACACTGAAGCTTTCTTT.

The gene calls are TRBV11-2 and TRBJ2-1, with 7 bases that match TRBD2. The CDR3 has 13 residues. V gave up 11 bases and J gave up 2 bases; unmatched junction bases: 6. Per the germline V gene, CDR1 is SGHAT and CDR2 is FQNNGV. The CDR3 DNA reads TGTGCCGGAAGGGAGGGACCCTACAATGAGCAGTTCTTC. It codes for CAGREGPYNEQFF.

CDR3 nucleotide sequence: TGTGCCGGCACAGGGGGAGGAAGCAATCAGCCCCAGCATTTT. Translated: CAGTGGGSNQPQHF. The chain has TRBV27 and TRBJ1-5; TRBD1 matches 8 bases. In germline, CDR1 is MNHEY, CDR2 SMNVEV (reference sequence). V lost 11 bases, J lost 1 base, and 7 bases stayed unmatched. There are 14 residues in the CDR3.

This chain joins TRBV5-1 and TRBJ1-2, with no clear D. From germline, CDR1 is SGHRS and CDR2 YFSETQ. V was clipped by 7 bases and J by 2 bases, with 9 bases between them. The CDR3 loop spans 12 amino acids. As DNA, the CDR3 is TGCGCCAGCTTCGAAACCAACTATGGCTACACCTTC. This translates into CASFETNYGYTF.

About this clonotype: A much larger clone is a single base away; this may be a read error. V is TRBV5-5 and J is TRBJ2-3, with 13 positions matching TRBD2. This CDR3 comprises 16 residues. Germline V lookup: CDR1 SGHKS, CDR2 YYEKEE (reference sequence). The CDR3 nucleotides read TGTGCCACCAGCTTAGAACTAGCGGGGGGGCGGGATACGCAGTATTTT. Translated: CATSLELAGGRDTQYF.

This sequence joins TRBV19 and TRBJ2-1, with 7 bases lining up with TRBD2. Germline trimming cut 3 bases from V and 3 bases from J; bases unmatched to any gene: 5. Germline CDR1 LNHDA, CDR2 SQIVND (reference sequence). This CDR3 spans 15 amino acids. The CDR3 nucleotides read TGTGCCAGTAGTATCAACAGCGGGGTCTACAATGAGCAGTTCTTC. Amino acids: CASSINSGVYNEQFF.

The chain recombines TRBV11-2 with TRBJ1-1; a possible D gene is TRBD1 (5 bases). The V end lost 4 bases, the J end lost 11 bases, and 11 bases lay between the germline ends. The germline V gene encodes CDR1 SGHAT and CDR2 FQNNGV. This CDR3 has 11 amino acids. DNA of the CDR3: TGTGCCAGCAGCTCTCGGCAGGGCGCTTTCTTT. This gives the protein CASSSRQGAFF.

The rearrangement uses TRBV19 and TRBJ2-2, with D hard to call. The germline V gene encodes CDR1 LNHDA and CDR2 SQIVND (reference sequence). This CDR3 region has 13 residues. Trimming stripped 3 bases from V and 2 bases from J, with 4 bases between. CDR3 amino acids: CASSMGNTGELFF. The CDR3 DNA reads as TGTGCCAGTAGTATGGGTAACACCGGGGAGCTGTTTTTT.

The chain carries TRBV2 and TRBJ1-4; tentatively, D is TRBD1 (6 bases). The CDR3 contains 17 residues. The V gene lost 3 bases and the J gene lost 0 bases, with 14 bases spanning the gap. CDR1 is SNHLY and CDR2 is FYNNEI in the germline V gene. CDR3 sequence: CASSDAWTVATNEKLFF. In DNA form, the CDR3 reads TGTGCCAGCAGTGATGCTTGGACAGTTGCAACTAATGAAAAACTGTTTTTT. Drawing the rest from reference TRBV2 and TRBJ1-4, the complete variable domain is EPEVTQTPSHQVTQMGQEVILRCVPISNHLYFYWYRQILGQKVEFLVSFYNNEISEKSEIFDDQFSVERPDGSNFTLKIRSTKLEDSAMYFCASSDAWTVATNEKLFFGSGTQLSVL.

The V and J genes are TRBV7-9 and TRBJ1-1; unclear D gene. This CDR3 is 12 amino acids long. Germline-derived CDR1 and CDR2 are SEHNR and FQNEAQ (reference sequence). With 6 bases removed from V and 3 bases from J, the gap between germline ends came to 8 bases. DNA for the CDR3: TGTGCCAGCAGTCCACCTCACACTGAAGCTTTCTTT. Its protein is CASSPPHTEAFF.

The rearrangement joins TRBV12-3 or TRBV12-4 to TRBJ1-5; 9 bases are a match to TRBD1. Trimming removed 6 bases from V and 6 bases from J; junction bases left unmatched: 15. The CDR3 extends over 17 amino acids. The DNA for the CDR3 is TGTGCCAGCAGCCCGCTTCGGGGGACAGGGTTGGGTCAGCCCCAGCATTTT. This codes for CASSPLRGTGLGQPQHF.

Turning to this clonotype: One end of the junction fails to match germline, which may point to a read error. The CDR3 sequence: CASSLSSGLYNEQFF. The CDR3 DNA is TGTGCCAGCAGCTTATCTAGCGGCCTTTACAATGAGCAGTTTTTC. The chain has TRBV7-2 and TRBJ2-1, with TRBD2 matching over 7 bases. Germline V gene data show CDR1 as SGHTA and CDR2 as FQGNSA. There are 15 residues in the CDR3.

This chain connects TRBV15 to TRBJ1-1; maybe TRBD1 (6 bases). Germline V lookup: CDR1 LNHNV, CDR2 YYDKDF (reference sequence). The V and J ends lost 0 bases and 4 bases respectively, with 12 bases between them. The CDR3 contains 15 residues. DNA of the CDR3: TGTGCCACCAGCAGAGATAGGGGCAGGGGCACTGAAGCTTTCTTT. Amino acid sequence: CATSRDRGRGTEAFF.

This clonotype occurred a few times. The rearrangement links TRBV7-2 to TRBJ2-3; D unclear. The CDR3 is 13 residues long. The germline V gene has CDR1 SGHTA and CDR2 FQGNSA. Trimming pared 2 bases from V and 3 bases from J, leaving 6 bases between. The CDR3 here is CASSLSLTDTQYF. The DNA of the CDR3 is TGTGCCAGCAGCTTAAGTCTGACAGATACGCAGTATTTT.

The V and J genes are TRBV24-1 and TRBJ2-1; D is uncertain. This CDR3 region has 16 residues. V was shortened by 2 bases and J by 0 bases, with 10 bases between the two germline ends. Per germline, CDR1 KGHDR and CDR2 SFDVKD. CDR3 nucleotides: TGTGCCACCAGTGATTCGCCGTATGGCTCCTACAATGAGCAGTTCTTC. It yields the protein CATSDSPYGSYNEQFF.

This clonotype showed up just once. The chain combines TRBV10-3 with TRBJ2-1; the match to TRBD2 covers 7 bases. The CDR3 totals 13 residues. The germline V gene encodes CDR1 ENHRY and CDR2 SYGVKD. The V segment lost 11 bases and the J segment 7 bases; nucleotides outside the gene matches: 11. CDR3 residues: CASGGAGSNEQFF. CDR3 nucleotides: TGTGCCTCAGGCGGAGCGGGGAGTAATGAGCAGTTCTTC.

The V gene is TRBV11-2, the J gene TRBJ2-1; D possibly matches TRBD1 or TRBD2 (5 bases each). V was shortened by 1 base and J by 12 bases, with 10 bases between the two germline ends. Germline CDR1 is SGHAT and CDR2 is FQNNGV. The length of the CDR3 is 12 residues. This CDR3 is CASSLGGIGQFF. CDR3 nucleotides: TGTGCCAGCAGCTTAGGGGGGATTGGGCAGTTCTTC.

This clonotype was found once. The chain is built from TRBV4-1 and TRBJ1-1; D perhaps matches TRBD1 (5 bases). The V end lost 0 bases, the J end lost 11 bases, and 13 bases lay between the germline ends. This CDR3 spans 13 amino acids. Per the germline V gene, CDR1 is MGHRA and CDR2 is YSYEKL. Here the CDR3 DNA reads TGCGCCAGCAGCCAAGAGGGCGGACATGAGGCTTTCTTT. It encodes CASSQEGGHEAFF.

This chain links TRBV27 with TRBJ2-1; D possibly corresponds to TRBD2 (5 bases). The V gene lost 8 bases and the J gene lost 16 bases, with 9 bases spanning the gap. The germline gives CDR1 MNHEY, CDR2 SMNVEV (reference sequence). The CDR3 spans 8 residues. In DNA, the CDR3 is TGTGCCAGCGGTAGACTATTCTTC. Amino acids: CASGRLFF.

V and J are TRBV5-5 and TRBJ1-3, with no clear D. Trimming took off 4 bases at V and 0 bases at J, with 8 bases between the two ends. Germline V lookup: CDR1 SGHKS, CDR2 YYEKEE (reference sequence). The CDR3 has 14 residues. CDR3 in DNA: TGTGCCAGCAGCGACACTCTCTCTGGAAACACCATATATTTT. It yields the protein CASSDTLSGNTIYF.

This chain uses TRBV7-3 with TRBJ2-3; 8 bases fit TRBD2. Germline V lookup: CDR1 SGHTA, CDR2 FQGTGA. The CDR3 sequence is 16 residues long. J gave up 3 bases and V 4 bases, and 9 bases lay outside the gene matches. Here the CDR3 reads CASSSPSGSGTDTQYF. For the CDR3, the DNA is TGTGCCAGCAGCTCCCCCAGCGGGAGTGGAACAGATACGCAGTATTTT.